This section outlines one T cell receptor beta chain sequence together with its context. CDR1 ENHRY and CDR2 SYGVKD come from the germline V gene. The CDR3 runs to 15 residues. The germline V and J ends were trimmed by 3 bases and 1 base, with 11 bases remaining between them. This sample is part of a study of blood T cell repertoires in COVID-19. At the level of the study: T cells, B-cell-depleted T cells, or PBMCs provided the cDNA or gDNA that served as material.

Per the original data handling: Estimated nucleated cell counts came from reference gene primer amplification. Sequencing was performed with immunoSEQ multiplex PCR; in TCRdb, only in-frame clones are kept and a portion is missing. The V and J calls and clone size were taken over from that table, and D and trimming were inferred from the DNA. The table includes 180,000 or so clones, around 79% detected once. The sequence derives from a man in his forties or fifties who had recovered from COVID-19. This sequence joins TRBV10-3 and TRBJ2-3, with D tentatively TRBD2 (6 bases). The sequenced sample consisted of peripheral blood. DNA of the CDR3: TGTGCCATCAGTGACCCTAGCGTCCGCACAGATACGCAGTATTTT. This encodes CAISDPSVRTDTQYF.